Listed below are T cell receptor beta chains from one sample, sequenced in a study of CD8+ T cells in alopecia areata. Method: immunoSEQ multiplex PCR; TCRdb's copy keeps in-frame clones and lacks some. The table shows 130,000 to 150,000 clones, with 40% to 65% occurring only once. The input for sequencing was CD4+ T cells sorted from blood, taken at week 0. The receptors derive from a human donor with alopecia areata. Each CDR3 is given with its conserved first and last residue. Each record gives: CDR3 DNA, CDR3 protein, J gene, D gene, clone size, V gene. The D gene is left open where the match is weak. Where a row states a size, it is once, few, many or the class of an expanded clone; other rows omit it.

DNA: TGCGCCAGCAGCCGACTAGCGTTAAAAAGGGAGACCCAGTACTTC
CDR3: CASSRLALKRETQYF
J: TRBJ2-5
D: TRBD2
size: NA
V: TRBV4-1

DNA: TGTGCCAGCAGTACACAGGTTGATTATGGCTACACCTTC
CDR3: CASSTQVDYGYTF
J: TRBJ1-2
D: NA
size: NA
V: TRBV6-5

DNA: TGTGCCAGCAGCCAATCGGGGGGGGTCGAGACCCAGTACTTC
CDR3: CASSQSGGVETQYF
J: TRBJ2-5
D: TRBD2
size: NA
V: TRBV4-2

DNA: TGTGCCAGCAGCCTTGAAAGGAACACTGAAGCTTTCTTT
CDR3: CASSLERNTEAFF
J: TRBJ1-1
D: NA
size: few
V: TRBV7-9

DNA: TGCAGCTCGGAAAACGACAAGAACACTGAAGCTTTCTTT
CDR3: CSSENDKNTEAFF
J: TRBJ1-1
D: NA
size: few
V: TRBV29-1

DNA: TGTGCCTGGGCACCGGGACCGGACGAGCAGTACTTC
CDR3: CAWAPGPDEQYF
J: TRBJ2-7
D: NA
size: NA
V: TRBV30

DNA: TGTGCCAGCAGTCTCGGGATAGCCAAAAACATTCAGTACTTC
CDR3: CASSLGIAKNIQYF
J: TRBJ2-4
D: NA
size: few
V: TRBV27

DNA: TGTGCCTGGAGTGTACTTAGTACGACAACGATCTGGGGCTACACCTTC
CDR3: CAWSVLSTTTIWGYTF
J: TRBJ1-2
D: NA
size: NA
V: TRBV30

DNA: TGTGCCACCAGCAGAGTCGGGACAGGGGTTTACGAGCAGTACTTC
CDR3: CATSRVGTGVYEQYF
J: TRBJ2-7
D: TRBD1
size: NA
V: TRBV15

DNA: TGTGCCAGCAGCTCCCACTCTTGGGCAGGGGTATACGAGCAGTACTTC
CDR3: CASSSHSWAGVYEQYF
J: TRBJ2-7
D: NA
size: once
V: TRBV7-2

DNA: TGTGCCAGTAGTGGGGACAGTGGACAGCCCCAGCATTTT
CDR3: CASSGDSGQPQHF
J: TRBJ1-5
D: TRBD1
size: NA
V: TRBV19

DNA: TGTGCCAGCAGTTACTCGGAATCCAGGGTCCACCAGCCCCAGCATTTT
CDR3: CASSYSESRVHQPQHF
J: TRBJ1-5
D: NA
size: NA
V: TRBV6-6

DNA: TGTGCCAGCAGCTTGACAGGGGCTTACGAGCAGTACTTC
CDR3: CASSLTGAYEQYF
J: TRBJ2-7
D: TRBD1
size: NA
V: TRBV7-2

DNA: TGCAGCGCCACGGTGGTCGATGAGCAGTTCTTC
CDR3: CSATVVDEQFF
J: TRBJ2-1
D: NA
size: NA
V: TRBV29-1

DNA: TGTGCCAGCAGCCGTGCGGGGATCGGCGGGGAGCTGTTTTTT
CDR3: CASSRAGIGGELFF
J: TRBJ2-2
D: NA
size: few
V: TRBV4-2

DNA: TGTGCCAGCAGCTTACGAACTGGGCCCCTAAGCTCCTACAATGAGCAGTTCTTC
CDR3: CASSLRTGPLSSYNEQFF
J: TRBJ2-1
D: NA
size: NA
V: TRBV7-2